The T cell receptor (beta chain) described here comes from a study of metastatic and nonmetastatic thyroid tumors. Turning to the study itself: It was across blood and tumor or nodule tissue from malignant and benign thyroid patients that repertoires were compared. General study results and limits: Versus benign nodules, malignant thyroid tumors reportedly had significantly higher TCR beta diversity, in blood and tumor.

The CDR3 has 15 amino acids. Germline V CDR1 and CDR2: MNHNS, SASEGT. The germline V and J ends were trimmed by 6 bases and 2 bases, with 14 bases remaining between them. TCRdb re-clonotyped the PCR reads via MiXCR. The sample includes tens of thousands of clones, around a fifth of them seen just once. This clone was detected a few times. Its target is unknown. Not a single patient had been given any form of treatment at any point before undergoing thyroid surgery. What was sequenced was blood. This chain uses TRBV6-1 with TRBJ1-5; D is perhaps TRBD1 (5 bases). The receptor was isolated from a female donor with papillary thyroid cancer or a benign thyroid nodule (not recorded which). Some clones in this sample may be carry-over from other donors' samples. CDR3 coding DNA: TGTGCCAGCAGGGGAGGGGATTGGGGCAATCAGCCCCAGCATTTT. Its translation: CASRGGDWGNQPQHF.